This TCR beta chain was recorded in a study of chemoradiotherapy in HPV16-positive cancers. Background on the study: A couple of HPV16-positive patients' cells yielded candidate HPV-specific clones and common motifs.

The study, taken as a whole, reports: Candidate HPV-specific clones and E7-related TCR motifs grew in tumor during treatment.

Repertoires were generated with immunoSEQ multiplex PCR, while TCRdb's copy carries only in-frame clones and drops some. The data hold more than 20,000 clones, with over 75% observed a single time. Worth noting for this clone: Its matching antigen is unknown.

This clonotype was sampled from a human donor with HPV-associated anogenital cancer. The sample in question was blood, obtained from a patient who underwent chemoradiotherapy.

CDR3 in amino acids: CASSAGTGVTSPLHF. In DNA, the CDR3 is TGTGCCAGCAGTGCTGGGACAGGGGTCACGTCACCCCTCCACTTT. The chain has TRBV6-1 and TRBJ1-6, with 10 bases lining up with TRBD1. CDR3 length: 15 residues. With 4 bases clipped from V and 10 bases from J, the junction kept 7 bases outside the gene matches. Germline lookup yields CDR1 MNHNS and CDR2 SASEGT.